The present TCR beta chain was sequenced within a study of T cells in tuberculosis. Background on the study: T cells were selected with CD1B tetramers loaded with glucose monomycolate. Study outcomes and limitations: Active tuberculosis alpha repertoires lay closer to GMM-specific TCRs than controls'.

The protocol was immunoSEQ multiplex PCR, while the TCRdb copy is restricted to in-frame clones and leaves out a portion. The sample lists about 23,000 clones, around 97% occurring once. CDR1 SGHTA and CDR2 FQGNSA come from the germline V gene. Unmatched junction bases numbered 7, after V lost 5 bases and J lost 0 bases. The length of the CDR3 is 17 residues. Regarding this clone: Its target is not known.

The receptor was isolated from a donor aged 10-29 years with latent tuberculosis or without tuberculosis infection. V gene TRBV7-2 combines with J gene TRBJ1-6; 7 bases line up with TRBD1. Sequenced material: PBMCs. In DNA form, the CDR3 reads TGTGCCAGCAGCCAGGGACAGTCGAGCTCCTATAATTCACCCCTCCACTTT. Its protein is CASSQGQSSSYNSPLHF.